Listed below are T cell receptor beta chains from one sample, sequenced in a study of blood T cell repertoires in COVID-19. Clones were sequenced by immunoSEQ multiplex PCR, and TCRdb holds only the in-frame ones, with some missing. The sample shows about 120,000 clones, around 87% of them seen only once. The specimen sequenced was peripheral blood. The receptors shown here come from a woman in her 70s with acute or convalescent COVID-19. Each CDR3 is given with its conserved first and last residue. D genes are given only for firm matches. Size tells how often a clone was seen (once, few, many) or the class of an expanded clone, and some rows leave it out.

V	J	size	D	CDR3	DNA
TRBV2	TRBJ1-1	NA	NA	CASRSLNTEAFF	TGTGCCAGCAGGTCTCTGAACACTGAAGCTTTCTTT
TRBV5-1	TRBJ1-4	few	NA	CASSWDTREKLFF	TGCGCCAGCAGCTGGGACACTAGGGAAAAACTGTTTTTT
TRBV6-5	TRBJ1-2	NA	TRBD1	CASSYSLQGLGGYTF	TGTGCCAGCAGTTACTCGTTACAGGGGCTTGGTGGCTACACCTTC
TRBV23-1	TRBJ1-5	NA	TRBD1	CASNRGLVFGNQPQHF	TGCGCCAGCAACAGGGGGCTGGTATTCGGCAATCAGCCCCAGCATTTT
TRBV20-1	TRBJ1-6	NA	TRBD1	CSASAGGSPLHF	TGCAGTGCTAGTGCAGGGGGGTCACCCCTCCACTTT
TRBV29-1	TRBJ1-6	NA	NA	CSVWESYNSPLHF	TGCAGCGTTTGGGAGTCCTATAATTCACCCCTCCACTTT
TRBV19	TRBJ1-1	few	TRBD1	CASSLRTGPMGPEAFF	TGTGCCAGTAGTTTGCGGACAGGGCCAATGGGCCCTGAAGCTTTCTTT
TRBV3-1/TRBV3-2	TRBJ2-7	NA	NA	CASSPTGSYEQYF	TGTGCCAGCAGCCCGACGGGGTCCTACGAGCAGTACTTC
TRBV30	TRBJ1-2	once	NA	CAWRRPGYYGYTF	TGTGCCTGGAGGAGGCCAGGGTACTATGGCTACACCTTC
TRBV11-2	TRBJ1-1	NA	TRBD1	CASSGSRGRGEAFF	TGTGCCAGCAGCGGTTCGAGGGGGCGAGGGGAAGCTTTCTTT
TRBV24-1	TRBJ2-3	NA	NA	CATSDKGLTATDTQYF	TGTGCCACCAGTGATAAGGGGTTGACAGCGACAGATACGCAGTATTTT
TRBV19	TRBJ1-5	NA	TRBD1	CASSTGTGARQPQHF	TGTGCCAGTAGTACGGGGACAGGGGCCCGCCAGCCCCAGCATTTT
TRBV11-2	TRBJ2-1	NA	TRBD2	CASSNGLAGVRQFF	TGTGCCAGCAGCAACGGACTAGCGGGGGTACGACAGTTCTTC
TRBV4-2	TRBJ1-1	NA	NA	CASSQGKWEQVEAFF	TGTGCCAGCAGCCAAGGGAAGTGGGAGCAGGTTGAAGCTTTCTTT
TRBV9	TRBJ1-3	NA	TRBD1	CASSPLGTGVGNTIYF	TGTGCCAGCAGCCCCCTGGGGACAGGGGTGGGAAACACCATATATTTT
TRBV5-1	TRBJ1-3	NA	NA	CASSQGQISGNTIYF	TGCGCCAGCAGCCAAGGACAGATCTCTGGAAACACCATATATTTT
TRBV18	TRBJ2-7	NA	NA	CASSPGRGSYEQYF	TGTGCCAGCTCACCGGGGCGGGGTTCCTACGAGCAGTACTTC
TRBV7-3	TRBJ2-6	NA	NA	CASSSKTGGPGVLTF	TGTGCCAGCAGCTCTAAGACAGGAGGCCCTGGAGTCCTGACTTTC
TRBV24-1	TRBJ1-1	NA	NA	CATSDGAGRTEAFF	TGTGCCACCAGTGATGGGGCCGGTCGGACTGAAGCTTTCTTT
TRBV10-3	TRBJ1-3	NA	NA	CASRGAGNTIYF	TGTGCTTCCCGGGGAGCCGGAAACACCATATATTTT
TRBV29-1	TRBJ1-1	NA	TRBD1	CSVGGQGMNTEAFF	TGCAGCGTTGGTGGACAGGGAATGAACACTGAAGCTTTCTTT
TRBV11-2	TRBJ1-1	NA	NA	CASSLGQNTEAFF	TGTGCCAGCAGCTTAGGTCAGAACACTGAAGCTTTCTTT
TRBV28	TRBJ1-5	NA	NA	CASSPPGSGPLAPQHF	TGTGCCAGCAGTCCCCCGGGGAGCGGGCCGCTCGCGCCCCAGCATTTT
TRBV30	TRBJ2-7	once	NA	CAWSPTGTYEQYF	TGTGCCTGGAGTCCGACCGGGACTTACGAGCAGTACTTC
TRBV7-3	TRBJ2-2	NA	TRBD2	CASSETSGASGELFF	TGTGCCAGCAGCGAAACTAGCGGGGCTTCCGGGGAGCTGTTTTTT
TRBV19	TRBJ2-2	few	NA	CASSISSSKYTGELFF	TGTGCCAGTAGTATAAGTAGCAGCAAATACACCGGGGAGCTGTTTTTT
TRBV6-5	TRBJ1-4	once	NA	CASRVRNNEKLFF	TGTGCCAGCAGGGTCAGGAATAATGAAAAACTGTTTTTT
TRBV5-1	TRBJ2-2	NA	TRBD1	CASSFGQGANGELFF	TGCGCCAGCAGCTTCGGACAGGGGGCGAACGGGGAGCTGTTTTTT
TRBV5-1	TRBJ1-1	NA	NA	CASSFNPGTPNTEAFF	TGCGCCAGCAGCTTCAACCCCGGGACACCCAACACTGAAGCTTTCTTT